This T cell receptor (beta chain) was retrieved from a study of T cells in Graves' hyperthyroidism and ophthalmopathy (dated by TCRdb to the late 2010s). Broadly, across the study: TCR V-J signatures able to tell the groups apart were searched for in a discovery cohort of about a hundred patients, of whom about 40 had Graves' ophthalmopathy and 57 had stable Graves' hyperthyroidism. After sampling, hyperthyroidism patients received methimazole starting at 30 mg daily, and ophthalmopathy patients received high-dose intravenous methylprednisolone. The 100 discovery patients were randomly split 7:3 into training and test sets. Prospective prediction of ophthalmopathy was tested in an independent validation cohort of approximately 18 hyperthyroidism patients and roughly 16 patients who later progressed to ophthalmopathy. The paper describes TCR Vbeta CDR3 sequencing of around 130 peripheral blood samples, made up of under 50 ophthalmopathy patients, roughly 72 hyperthyroidism patients and 17 progressor patients. The study also compared thyroid tissue and blood T-cell repertoires from more than 5 Graves' hyperthyroidism patients.

From the germline V gene, CDR1 is KGHDR and CDR2 is SFDVKD. Compared with germline, V lacks 2 bases and J lacks 5 bases; bases without a gene match: 4. Taken from cysteine to phenylalanine, the CDR3 has 16 residues. Only the CDR3 DNA stays, 48 bases, in frame from base 1. Paper-wide results and their limitations: During validation, the model predicted progression to ophthalmopathy a median of about 5.9 months ahead of onset, with 60% to 71% sensitivity and more than 72% specificity. Sample size was not statistically predetermined, and blinding of investigators to group allocation was not performed. A 13 V-J signature model separated ophthalmopathy from stable hyperthyroidism, with 87.88% sensitivity and around 84% specificity in cross-validation and 80%/75% in testing. Most expanded thyroid clonotypes (frequency above 0.001) were also detected in blood, suggesting blood repertoires may reflect thyroid immune responses.

A patient counted as having stable Graves' hyperthyroidism if no progression to ophthalmopathy occurred over 18 months of follow-up. Hyperthyroidism patients were newly diagnosed, with disease duration under 2 months, and aged 18 to 65 years. Any patient with an uncontrolled infection, another autoimmune disease, pregnancy or lactation was excluded. Diagnoses were based on clinical symptoms, serum thyroxine and TRAb, thyroid ultrasound and orbital computed tomography. Total RNA was extracted using Trizol reagent, and RNA quality was assessed on an Agilent 2100 Bioanalyzer. TCR beta CDR3 regions were amplified from RNA transcripts. For the first round of RT-PCR on the TCR CDR3, the HTBI primer set was used together with the Qiagen OneStep RT-PCR kit. A second multiplex PCR round built the libraries, followed by size selection and purification. The libraries were sequenced on an Illumina HiSeq2000 using paired-end 100 bp reads. On the study's bioinformatics: SOAPnuke was used to process the raw data, with reads discarded if the reads contained adapters or uncalled bases, had a mean Phred below 15, or lacked an exact constant-primer or identifier match. COPE v1.2.5 was used to merge the high-quality paired reads, and each unique nucleotide sequence was defined as a clonotype. MiTCR v1.1 was used to align the clonotypes against IMGT TRBV, TRBD and TRBJ reference segments. Analysis was restricted to V-J combinations with a frequency above 0.0001, which covered over 98% of repertoires. The TCS score was defined as F50 (clonal expansion) divided by E x V (chaos), with BLOSUM62-based TCRdist calculated between CDR3 peptides within each V-J. Welch's t-statistics and random forest reduced 514 V-J features to 10 to 15, which were used in a naive Bayes classifier (R e1071). Starting from the raw public reads, TCRdb applied fastp trimming at Q25, assembled clones with MiXCR and retained in-frame beta chains. Here each entry gathers all rows of one CDR3 protein and keeps the most common genes and DNA. V and J calls and clone size were set by TCRdb, not the authors. Present in this sample are 560,000 or so distinct CDR3 sequences, roughly 46% of which were seen just once. Together, the top ten hold 6.5% to 9% of the sample.

This clonotype was picked up one time. Its antigen is still unknown. Per-base quality was not reported, and no clone a single base away is much larger than it. Resting on one read, the evidence is weak. The sequence came from a woman between 18 and 30 years old with Graves' hyperthyroidism. Donor details come from another sample of the same person, matched by shared clones. Sequenced material: peripheral blood or thyroid tissue (not recorded which). The rearrangement combines TRBV24-1 with TRBJ1-5; 11 bases in between match TRBD1. The CDR3 corresponds to CATSDSRTGGDQPQHF. The DNA is as follows: TGTGCCACCAGTGATTCCCGGACAGGGGGCGATCAGCCCCAGCATTTT.